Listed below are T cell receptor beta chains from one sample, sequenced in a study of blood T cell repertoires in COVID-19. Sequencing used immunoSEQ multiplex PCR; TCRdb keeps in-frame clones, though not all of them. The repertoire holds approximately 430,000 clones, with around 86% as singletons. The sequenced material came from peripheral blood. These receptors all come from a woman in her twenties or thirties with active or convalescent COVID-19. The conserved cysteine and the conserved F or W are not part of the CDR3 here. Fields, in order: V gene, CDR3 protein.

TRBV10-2,ASSESKLAGGRSYEQY
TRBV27,ASSDRVATNEKLF
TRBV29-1,SVTGPNPYEQY
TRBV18,ASSRDIHEAF
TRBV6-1,ASSALGGISAGELF
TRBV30,AWSWDSHSSYEQY
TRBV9,ASSVALSLAGQETQY
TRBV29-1,SVVDTGVGQPQH
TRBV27,ASSLFPGANYGYT
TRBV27,ASSLKRDGETQY
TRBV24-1,ATSDPDRGTRGALCGYT
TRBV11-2,ASSLAPGLDGYEQY
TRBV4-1,ASSQGIGTGSTEAF
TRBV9,ASSVEAVGERAF
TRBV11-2,ATSGHSHGQY
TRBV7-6,ASSLRFGLAGGDEQF
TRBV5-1,ASSRRGKENLYEQY
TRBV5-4,ASSSGQSNSPLH
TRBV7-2,ASSANRVSTEAF
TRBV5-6,ASSLEAGVTGELF
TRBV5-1,ASSLRSGDTQY
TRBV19,ASSIRWTGGPEDTQY
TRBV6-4,ASSVERGDTQY
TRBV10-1,ASSESTEVAT
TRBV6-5,ATTGWGPTNEKLF
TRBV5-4,ASSLRTGAGNEQF
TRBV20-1,SAQRGEEQF
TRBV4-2,ASSPTAGAYEQY
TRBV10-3,ASGGGAEQY
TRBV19,ASSISMTGYYGYT
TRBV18,ASSLGQVQETQY
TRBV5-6,ASSLVWGRILTGTNEQF
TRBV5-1,ASSLSGDTYEQY
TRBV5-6,ASSFAPTGTANYGYT
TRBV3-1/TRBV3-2,ASSQDIGRVDSPLH
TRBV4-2,ASSQAAETDYGYT
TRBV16,ASSHTGTQITDTQY
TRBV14,ASSHLGLLHSPLH
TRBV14,ASSQATGNFYGYT
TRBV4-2,ASSQGIGQGAGGELF
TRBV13,ASSLRQGSGYT
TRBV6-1,ASSETRTASYEKLF
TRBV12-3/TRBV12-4,ASSFRGGYEQY
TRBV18,ASSRSIGQGAYEQY
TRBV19,ASNLQGGHYGYT
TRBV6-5,ASSYRDRGYGYT
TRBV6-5,ASSYISTAGEKLF
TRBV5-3,ARSLGKRRGRGSYNEQF
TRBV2,ASSPRGGKYGELF
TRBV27,ASSLMMPTSYGYT
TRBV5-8,ASSGGGFSNQPQH
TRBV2,ASSELLTEAF